Sequencing of this TCR beta chain was carried out in a study of control samples from healthy donors and cancer patients. V lost 3 bases, J lost 5 bases, and 5 bases lay in between. Germline V gene data show CDR1 as GTSNPN and CDR2 as SVGIG (reference sequence). The CDR3 is made up of 11 amino acids. TCRdb's copy holds only in-frame clones and misses some; the assay was immunoSEQ multiplex PCR. The sample lists 55,000 to 90,000 clones, approximately 84% seen once, with under 30% in the top ten. The specimen sequenced was blood. The sequence derives from a man aged 45-60 years in good health. The genes are TRBV30 and TRBJ1-3; D remains ambiguous. In DNA form, the CDR3 reads TGTGCCTGGAGAAGTAGAAACACCATATATTTT. Its translation: CAWRSRNTIYF.